The clone carrying this TCR beta chain was detected ten times or more. Its specificity is unknown. The data are from a study of T cells in Graves' hyperthyroidism and ophthalmopathy. Study in general: The initial diagnosis was the point when peripheral blood was collected, ahead of any treatment.

Disease lasting under 3 months, a NOSPECS grade of at least 4, and a Clinical Activity Score of at least 3 were features of the ophthalmopathy patients. Thyroid ultrasound and orbital computed tomography, with clinical symptoms and serum thyroxine and TRAb, informed diagnoses. Findings of the study overall: Most thyroid clonotypes that were expanded above 0.001 also turned up in blood.

Amplified regions were TCR beta CDR3 sequences from RNA transcripts. In the first-round RT-PCR of the TCR CDR3, the HTBI primer set was used. TCRdb ran MiXCR on the multiplex PCR reads and lists one entry per CDR3 protein. The table lists about 250,000 distinct CDR3 sequences, approximately 21% of them singletons, with around 65% in the top ten. The TCR comes from a man aged 25 to 40 with Graves' ophthalmopathy. Sequencing was done on a sample of blood.

The CDR3 is CASSPWTSGSSDTQYF. In DNA form, the CDR3 reads TGTGCCAGCAGCCCCTGGACTAGCGGGAGCTCAGATACGCAGTATTTT. The chain carries TRBV11-2 and TRBJ2-3; 13 bases line up with TRBD2. The CDR3 is 16 amino acids. V shed 5 bases, J shed 4 bases, and the junction held 6 bases outside the gene matches. Germline values: CDR1 SGHAT, CDR2 FQNNGV. Variable domain in full (rest from reference TRBV11-2 and TRBJ2-3): EAGVAQSPRYKIIEKRQSVAFWCNPISGHATLYWYQQILGQGPKLLIQFQNNGVVDDSQLPKDRFSAERLKGVDSTLKIQPAKLEDSAVYLCASSPWTSGSSDTQYFGPGTRLTVL.